This is a list of T cell receptor beta chains from one sample in a study of blood T cell repertoires in COVID-19. Profiled with immunoSEQ multiplex PCR; TCRdb holds only in-frame clones, not every one. The sample shows about 120,000 clones, 90% of them seen only once. The material sequenced was peripheral blood. Source of these receptors: a human donor with active COVID-19. The donor label of this sample is uncertain. CDR3s include the opening cysteine and the closing phenylalanine or tryptophan. A D gene is named only where the DNA matches it firmly. Size values are once, few and many counts, or a class for expanded clones, and some rows have none.

size: .
D: .
J: TRBJ1-5
V: TRBV15
DNA: TGTGCCACCGGGGGGGAAGTTAGCAATCAGCCCCAGCATTTT
CDR3: CATGGEVSNQPQHF

size: .
D: TRBD2
J: TRBJ2-3
V: TRBV5-8
DNA: TGTGCCAGCAAATTAGCGGGGGGGCCGACAGATACGCAGTATTTT
CDR3: CASKLAGGPTDTQYF

size: .
D: .
J: TRBJ2-7
V: TRBV28
DNA: TGTGCCAGCAGTTTCTTCCCCCGGGACTCTAGCTCCTACGAGCAGTACTTC
CDR3: CASSFFPRDSSSYEQYF

size: .
D: .
J: TRBJ2-2
V: TRBV5-1
DNA: TGCGCCAGCAGCTTGCAGGTACTCGGGGAGCTGTTTTTT
CDR3: CASSLQVLGELFF

size: medium-sized
D: TRBD2
J: TRBJ2-1
V: TRBV25-1
DNA: TGTGCCAGCAGTTCTAGCGGGGGACCCTACAATGAGCAGTTCTTC
CDR3: CASSSSGGPYNEQFF

size: .
D: TRBD1
J: TRBJ2-1
V: TRBV9
DNA: TGTGCCAGCAGCGACAATCAGTTCGAGGACAGGCTCTCCTACAATGAGCAGTTCTTC
CDR3: CASSDNQFEDRLSYNEQFF

size: .
D: .
J: TRBJ2-2
V: TRBV19
DNA: TGTGCCAGTAGTAGGCTAGGCGGGGAGCTGTTTTTT
CDR3: CASSRLGGELFF

size: .
D: TRBD1
J: TRBJ2-6
V: TRBV25-1
DNA: TGTGCCAGCAGTCCCACTCCCTGGACAGGGGCCGGGGCCAACGTCCTGACTTTC
CDR3: CASSPTPWTGAGANVLTF

size: .
D: TRBD2
J: TRBJ2-2
V: TRBV5-1
DNA: TGCGCCAGCAGCGAGGGGACTAGCGTCAGGTCCGGGGAGCTGTTTTTT
CDR3: CASSEGTSVRSGELFF

size: .
D: TRBD1
J: TRBJ2-2
V: TRBV19
DNA: TGTGCCGGAAGAACAGGGGCTGACACCGGGGAGCTGTTTTTT
CDR3: CAGRTGADTGELFF

size: .
D: .
J: TRBJ1-4
V: TRBV2
DNA: TGTGCCAGCGAGGCGGGAGGTGATGAGGTCCATGAAAAACTGTTTTTT
CDR3: CASEAGGDEVHEKLFF

size: .
D: .
J: TRBJ2-1
V: TRBV11-2
DNA: TGTGCCAGCAGCTTAGATTTCGCGACTTTCGAATACAATGAGCAGTTCTTC
CDR3: CASSLDFATFEYNEQFF

size: .
D: TRBD2
J: TRBJ2-2
V: TRBV19
DNA: TGTGCCAGTAGTATACTAGCGGCCGGGGAGCTGTTTTTT
CDR3: CASSILAAGELFF

size: .
D: TRBD2
J: TRBJ2-1
V: TRBV7-2
DNA: TGTGCCAGCAGCTCGGTAGCGGGGTTACTATACAATGAGCAGTTCTTC
CDR3: CASSSVAGLLYNEQFF

size: .
D: TRBD2
J: TRBJ2-1
V: TRBV24-1
DNA: TGTGCCACCAGTGACCGCGGGAGACTGAAGCAGTTCTTC
CDR3: CATSDRGRLKQFF

size: .
D: .
J: TRBJ2-5
V: TRBV7-9
DNA: TGTGCCAGCAGCCCCGGCGGCACCTCTCAAGAGACCCAGTACTTC
CDR3: CASSPGGTSQETQYF

size: few
D: TRBD1
J: TRBJ1-6
V: TRBV11-2
DNA: TGTGCCAGCAGCCGTAGTTCGGGACAGGGGATATCACCCCTCCACTTT
CDR3: CASSRSSGQGISPLHF

size: .
D: TRBD2
J: TRBJ2-3
V: TRBV7-6
DNA: TGTGCCAGCACTCCGGGAGCGGGGGGTCGAGATACGCAGTATTTT
CDR3: CASTPGAGGRDTQYF

size: .
D: .
J: TRBJ1-5
V: TRBV9
DNA: TGTGCCCCTGGGGAGTATGAGCCCCAGCATTTT
CDR3: CAPGEYEPQHF

size: .
D: TRBD2
J: TRBJ2-3
V: TRBV6-1
DNA: TGTGCCAGCAGTGTGGGCCTAGCGGGGCTCACAGATACGCAGTATTTT
CDR3: CASSVGLAGLTDTQYF

size: .
D: .
J: TRBJ2-1
V: TRBV5-1
DNA: TGCGCCAGCAGTCCAGGACACTACTCCTACAATGAGCAGTTCTTC
CDR3: CASSPGHYSYNEQFF

size: .
D: TRBD1
J: TRBJ2-1
V: TRBV6-2/TRBV6-3
DNA: TGTGCCAGCAGTTACTCGAAGGGACAGGGGGCCGGTGAGCAGTTCTTC
CDR3: CASSYSKGQGAGEQFF

size: .
D: TRBD1
J: TRBJ2-3
V: TRBV3-1/TRBV3-2
DNA: TGTGCCAGCAGCCTCTCGAGGGGGCAGGTCACAGATACGCAGTATTTT
CDR3: CASSLSRGQVTDTQYF

size: .
D: .
J: TRBJ2-2
V: TRBV13
DNA: TGTGCCAGCAGCTTAGCATGGGGCAGTACGAACACCGGGGAGCTGTTTTTT
CDR3: CASSLAWGSTNTGELFF

size: .
D: TRBD1
J: TRBJ1-6
V: TRBV7-6
DNA: TGTGCCAGCAGCTCACAGGGGATGACGGGCTCCTATAATTCACCCCTCCACTTT
CDR3: CASSSQGMTGSYNSPLHF

size: .
D: .
J: TRBJ2-1
V: TRBV7-2
DNA: TGTGCCAGCAGCTTTCCCTTGGGGGGGGCCGACAATGAGCAGTTCTTC
CDR3: CASSFPLGGADNEQFF

size: .
D: TRBD1
J: TRBJ1-2
V: TRBV9
DNA: TGTGCCAGCAGCGCAGCCGGGACAGGGGGCTCTGGCTACACCTTC
CDR3: CASSAAGTGGSGYTF

size: once
D: .
J: TRBJ2-3
V: TRBV4-2
DNA: TGTGCCAGCAGCCAAACGCAGGGGCACCGCACAGATACGCAGTATTTT
CDR3: CASSQTQGHRTDTQYF

size: few
D: TRBD2
J: TRBJ2-7
V: TRBV6-2/TRBV6-3
DNA: TGTGCCAGCAGTTCAAGCGGGGGACCCTACGAGCAGTACTTC
CDR3: CASSSSGGPYEQYF

size: .
D: TRBD2
J: TRBJ2-3
V: TRBV2
DNA: TGTGCCAGCAGTGTCTTAGCGGGGGGGCGGGATACGCAGTATTTT
CDR3: CASSVLAGGRDTQYF

size: .
D: .
J: TRBJ2-6
V: TRBV23-1
DNA: TGCGCCAACCATTTGCGGGGAGTCCCCGGGCTGTGCTCTGGGGCCAACGTCCTGACTTTC
CDR3: CANHLRGVPGLCSGANVLTF

size: .
D: TRBD2
J: TRBJ2-5
V: TRBV7-2
DNA: TGTGCCAGCAGTCCAGCGGGGGGGCTTTACCAAGAGACCCAGTACTTC
CDR3: CASSPAGGLYQETQYF

size: .
D: .
J: TRBJ1-2
V: TRBV3-1/TRBV3-2
DNA: TGTGCCAGCAGCCCGGCGGAAGGGGGGGCAAACTATGGCTACACCTTC
CDR3: CASSPAEGGANYGYTF

size: .
D: .
J: TRBJ2-1
V: TRBV2
DNA: TGTGCCAGCAGTGTGGGCCAGAGCTCCTACAATGAGCAGTTCTTC
CDR3: CASSVGQSSYNEQFF

size: .
D: .
J: TRBJ2-5
V: TRBV6-6
DNA: TGTGCCAGCAGTACCATGACTAGCCAAGAGACCCAGTACTTC
CDR3: CASSTMTSQETQYF

size: .
D: .
J: TRBJ2-7
V: TRBV5-4
DNA: TGTGCCAGCACCGCCTCGATTACTAGCTACGAGCAGTACTTC
CDR3: CASTASITSYEQYF

size: .
D: TRBD2
J: TRBJ2-3
V: TRBV6-4
DNA: TGTGCCAGCAGTGACCCCCAACTAGCGGGGGTACATACGCAGTATTTT
CDR3: CASSDPQLAGVHTQYF

size: .
D: TRBD2
J: TRBJ2-2
V: TRBV7-8
DNA: TGTGCCAGCAGCTTACCGGGCGGGGGGGGCGCCGGGGAGCTGTTTTTT
CDR3: CASSLPGGGGAGELFF

size: .
D: TRBD1
J: TRBJ2-7
V: TRBV7-8
DNA: TGTGCCAGCGGCAGGGACAGCCAAGGAGCCTACGAGCAGTACTTC
CDR3: CASGRDSQGAYEQYF

size: .
D: .
J: TRBJ2-3
V: TRBV18
DNA: TGTGCCAGCTCACAGATCGGGGCAGATACGCAGTATTTT
CDR3: CASSQIGADTQYF

size: .
D: .
J: TRBJ2-3
V: TRBV11-2
DNA: TGTGCCAGCAGCTTTCGGGGAGTAGGGCTCTCAGATACGCAGTATTTT
CDR3: CASSFRGVGLSDTQYF

size: .
D: .
J: TRBJ1-1
V: TRBV28
DNA: TGTGCCAGCAGTTTGGGCCCTGGATACGCTTTCTTT
CDR3: CASSLGPGYAFF

size: .
D: TRBD1
J: TRBJ2-7
V: TRBV5-1
DNA: TGCGCCAGCAGCTTGGAAAGACTCGGGACAGGGAAAAGCTACGAGCAGTACTTC
CDR3: CASSLERLGTGKSYEQYF

size: .
D: TRBD1
J: TRBJ1-4
V: TRBV6-4
DNA: TGTGCCAGCAGTGACTCAGTACAGGGGGAAAAACTGTTTTTT
CDR3: CASSDSVQGEKLFF

size: .
D: TRBD1
J: TRBJ2-7
V: TRBV18
DNA: TGTGCCAGCTCTCCCGGGACAGGGACCTACGAGCAGTACTTC
CDR3: CASSPGTGTYEQYF

size: .
D: .
J: TRBJ2-5
V: TRBV5-1
DNA: TGCGCCAGCAGTAGGGCGACGGGGGAGACCCAGTACTTC
CDR3: CASSRATGETQYF

size: .
D: .
J: TRBJ1-4
V: TRBV3-1/TRBV3-2
DNA: TGTGCCAGCAGCGGCCGTACCGGACAGTTTAATGAAAAACTGTTTTTT
CDR3: CASSGRTGQFNEKLFF

size: .
D: TRBD1
J: TRBJ2-6
V: TRBV7-3
DNA: TGTGCCAGCAGCGCCGCGCGACAGGGGGCGTCTGGGGCCAACGTCCTGACTTTC
CDR3: CASSAARQGASGANVLTF

size: .
D: TRBD1
J: TRBJ2-1
V: TRBV5-1
DNA: TGCGCCAGCAGCGGGACAGGGGCTTACAATGAGCAGTTCTTC
CDR3: CASSGTGAYNEQFF

size: .
D: .
J: TRBJ2-7
V: TRBV10-3
DNA: TGTGCCATCAGCCCCGGAGGTGGGTACGGGTCCGACGAGCAGTACTTC
CDR3: CAISPGGGYGSDEQYF

size: .
D: .
J: TRBJ2-1
V: TRBV2
DNA: TGTGCCAGCAGTCGTGGCCGGCAGGGCACCTACAATGAGCAGTTCTTC
CDR3: CASSRGRQGTYNEQFF

size: once
D: .
J: TRBJ2-7
V: TRBV11-2
DNA: TGTGCCAGCAGCTTAGCGAGCTACGAGCAGTACTTC
CDR3: CASSLASYEQYF

size: .
D: .
J: TRBJ2-3
V: TRBV11-2
DNA: TGTGCCAGCAGCTTAGGCAGGGGCGCAGATACGCAGTATTTT
CDR3: CASSLGRGADTQYF

size: .
D: .
J: TRBJ2-7
V: TRBV10-2
DNA: TGCGCCAGCCGGGACATTCAGGCGGCCTACGAGCAGTACTTC
CDR3: CASRDIQAAYEQYF